The TCR beta chain described here comes from a study of esophageal squamous cell carcinoma under preoperative chemotherapy. The overall study: TCR repertoires were profiled from both peripheral blood T cells and tumor-infiltrating lymphocytes. Findings and caveats of the study: Paclitaxel-nedaplatin therapy caused immediate, substantial clonotype frequency changes. After chemotherapy, TCR diversity rose significantly in peripheral T cells but not in tumor-infiltrating lymphocytes.

This clonotype came up a few times. The antigen is undetermined. TCRdb itself ran the PCR reads through MiXCR, one entry per CDR3 protein. The sample shows roughly 30,000 distinct CDR3 sequences, roughly 50% of them seen only once. This CDR3 is built from 17 residues. Germline values: CDR1 MGHRA, CDR2 YSYEKL. Between the trimmed V and J ends, which lost 3 bases and 1 base, there was a span of 19 bases. Described time point: before preoperative PTX-NDP chemotherapy. Patients received paclitaxel-nedaplatin as preoperative chemotherapy before surgery. This TCR came from a human donor with esophageal squamous cell carcinoma. The donor label of this sample is uncertain. The rearrangement joins TRBV4-1 to TRBJ2-7, with D unresolved. This sample was taken from a patient given preoperative chemotherapy. DNA for the CDR3: TGCGCCAGCAGCCACGGTCCTCCCACGTCCGGATCCTACGAGCAGTACTTC. The encoded protein is CASSHGPPTSGSYEQYF.